The clone carrying this T cell receptor beta chain was seen repeatedly, ten times or more. Its antigen remains unknown. Germline CDR1 is MDHEN and CDR2 is SYDVKM. This CDR3 is 13 amino acids long. Trimming left V 2 bases short and J 4 bases short, with 8 bases between. The sample originates from a study of type 1 regulatory T cells. About the research overall: T-allo10 is an in vitro-generated, Tr1-enriched CD4 T cell product specific for alloantigen. Study-level findings and limits: Compared with non-type 1 regulatory T cells, type 1 regulatory T cells showed a more restricted TCR repertoire.

Each CDR3 protein gets one entry after TCRdb re-called the reads with MiXCR. The repertoire holds 60,000 to 75,000 distinct CDR3 sequences, with roughly 20% as singletons. This receptor was taken from a human donor in good health. J is TRBJ1-2 and V is TRBV28, with unresolved D. The sequenced material came from cultured type 1 regulatory T (Tr1) cells, either the whole culture or a sorted fraction (not recorded which). The DNA of the CDR3 is TGTGCCAGCAGTTTAACAGCTAGCTATGGCTACACCTTC. This encodes CASSLTASYGYTF.